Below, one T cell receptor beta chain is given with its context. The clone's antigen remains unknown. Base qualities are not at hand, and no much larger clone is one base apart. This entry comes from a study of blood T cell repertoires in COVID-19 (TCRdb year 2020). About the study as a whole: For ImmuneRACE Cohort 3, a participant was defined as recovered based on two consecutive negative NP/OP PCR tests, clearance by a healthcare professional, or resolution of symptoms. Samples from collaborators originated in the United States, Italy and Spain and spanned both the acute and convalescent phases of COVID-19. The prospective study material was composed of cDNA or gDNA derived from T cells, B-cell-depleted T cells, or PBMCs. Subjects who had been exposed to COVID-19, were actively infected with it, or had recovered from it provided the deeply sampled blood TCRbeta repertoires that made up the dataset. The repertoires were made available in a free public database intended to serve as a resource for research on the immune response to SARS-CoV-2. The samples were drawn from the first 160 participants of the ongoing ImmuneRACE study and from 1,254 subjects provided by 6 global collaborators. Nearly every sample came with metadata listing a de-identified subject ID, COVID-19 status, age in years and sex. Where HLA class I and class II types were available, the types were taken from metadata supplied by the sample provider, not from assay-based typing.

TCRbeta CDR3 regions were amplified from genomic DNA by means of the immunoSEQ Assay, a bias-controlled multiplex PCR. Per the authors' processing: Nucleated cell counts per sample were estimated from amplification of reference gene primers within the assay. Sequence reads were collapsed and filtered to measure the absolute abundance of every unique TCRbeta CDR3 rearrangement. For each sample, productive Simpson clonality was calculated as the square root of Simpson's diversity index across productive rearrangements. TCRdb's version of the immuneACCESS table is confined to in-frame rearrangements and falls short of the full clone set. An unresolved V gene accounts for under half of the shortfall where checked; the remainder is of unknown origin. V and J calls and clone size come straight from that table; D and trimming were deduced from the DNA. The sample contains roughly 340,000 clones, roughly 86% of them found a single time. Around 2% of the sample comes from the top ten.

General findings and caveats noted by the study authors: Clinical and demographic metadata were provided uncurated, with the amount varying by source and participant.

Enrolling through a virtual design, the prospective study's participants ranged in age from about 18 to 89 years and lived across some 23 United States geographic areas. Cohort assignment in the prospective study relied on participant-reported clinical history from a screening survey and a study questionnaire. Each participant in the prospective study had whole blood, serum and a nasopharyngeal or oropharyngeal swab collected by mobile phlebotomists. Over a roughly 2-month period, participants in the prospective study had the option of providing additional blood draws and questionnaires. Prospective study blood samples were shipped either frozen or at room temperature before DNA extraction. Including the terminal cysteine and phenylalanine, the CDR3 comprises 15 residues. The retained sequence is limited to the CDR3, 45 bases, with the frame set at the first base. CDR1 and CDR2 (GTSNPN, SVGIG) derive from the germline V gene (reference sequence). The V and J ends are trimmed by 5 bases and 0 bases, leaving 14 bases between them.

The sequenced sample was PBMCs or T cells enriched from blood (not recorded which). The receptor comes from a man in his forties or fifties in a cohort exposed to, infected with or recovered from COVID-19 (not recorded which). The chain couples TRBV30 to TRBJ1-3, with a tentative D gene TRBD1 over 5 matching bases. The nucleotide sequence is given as TGTGCCTGGGGGGCGTGGGGACTCTCTGGAAACACCATATATTTT. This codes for CAWGAWGLSGNTIYF. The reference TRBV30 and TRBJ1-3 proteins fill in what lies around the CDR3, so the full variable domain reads SQTIHQWPATLVQPVGSPLSLECTVEGTSNPNLYWYRQAAGRGLQLLFYSVGIGQISSEVPQNLSASRPQDRQFILSSKKLLLSDSGFYLCAWGAWGLSGNTIYFGEGSWLTVV.